This is a list of T cell receptor beta chains from one sample in a study of post-analysis software for immune sequencing data. TCRdb called the PCR reads again in MiXCR, with one record for every CDR3 protein. The sample has approximately 690,000 distinct CDR3 sequences, approximately 60% seen once; the top ten hold about 11%. The specimen sequenced was blood. The receptors here all came from a girl between 2 and 10 years old with multiple sclerosis. The CDR3 runs from the conserved cysteine through the conserved F or W. The D gene is left open where the match is weak. Expanded clones get a size class; other rows say once, few or many, or leave the size out.

TRBD2	TRBV4-3	TRBJ2-1	once	CASSQERAPGLAARSSYNEQFF
TRBD1	TRBV20-1	-	-	CSARGGTGASHEQYF
TRBD1	TRBV3-1	-	-	CASSRGESGGNIQYF
-	TRBV4-1	TRBJ1-5	-	CTSSQLLGRPQHF
TRBD2	TRBV12-3/TRBV12-4	TRBJ2-1	-	CASSRTSGRETQFF
TRBD1	TRBV20-1	TRBJ1-2	few	CSARDSQDRGYGYTF
-	TRBV5-1	TRBJ2-3	once	CASSLTGPPDTQYF
-	TRBV11-2	TRBJ2-1	-	CASSVRNGGRDEQFF
-	TRBV12-3/TRBV12-4	TRBJ2-4	-	CASSPPTRTLAKNIQYF
-	TRBV6-2/TRBV6-3	TRBJ2-6	-	CASILPDSTVLTF
-	TRBV10-2	TRBJ2-3	few	CASSVQRVEDTQYF
-	TRBV11-2	TRBJ2-5	-	CASSLVSPPLETQYF
TRBD1	TRBV7-3	TRBJ2-7	-	CASSLTGTGLHEQYF
-	TRBV12-3/TRBV12-4	TRBJ1-2	-	CASQTDGNYGYTF
TRBD1	TRBV29-1	TRBJ2-7	once	CSVKPGGFNEQYF
-	TRBV12-3/TRBV12-4	TRBJ2-1	few	CASSSVGNEQFF
-	TRBV20-1	TRBJ2-5	-	CSARPPRGHNGEETQYF
-	TRBV7-2	TRBJ2-3	-	CASSDYADTQYF
TRBD1	TRBV29-1	TRBJ2-1	-	CSVDPGQFEQFF
TRBD1	TRBV5-1	-	-	CASSPAGGIYEQYF
-	TRBV4-3	TRBJ2-1	-	CASSRDSYELSSYNEQFF
-	TRBV29-1	TRBJ2-5	-	CSVPNPPAAGETQYF
TRBD2	TRBV7-2	TRBJ2-5	few	CASSASAPGGQETQYF
-	TRBV4-2	TRBJ2-3	-	CASSQDAIAGKGGGDTQYF
TRBD1	TRBV5-1	TRBJ1-1	-	CASSSQPGGDRPTEAFF
-	TRBV5-1	TRBJ2-5	-	CASSVGKETQYF
-	TRBV7-2	TRBJ2-5	-	CASCSPPEETQYF
-	TRBV6-2/TRBV6-3	TRBJ1-2	-	CASRIGTVGPYGYTF
-	TRBV29-1	TRBJ1-5	few	CSVGARGNQPQHF
TRBD1	TRBV11-2	TRBJ2-5	-	CASSLGQGNFQETQYF
-	TRBV20-1	TRBJ1-1	once	CSATLQIGTEAFF
-	TRBV30	TRBJ1-5	once	CAWSGDSNQPQHF
-	TRBV28	TRBJ2-7	-	CASSVPDGSEQYF
TRBD2	TRBV10-3	TRBJ2-3	-	CASRTSGDTDTQYF
TRBD2	TRBV20-1	TRBJ2-5	few	CSARLAGVGETQYF
TRBD2	TRBV20-1	TRBJ2-3	-	CSARLADAQYF
-	TRBV3-1	TRBJ2-5	once	CASSQPQTAPEETQYF
-	TRBV20-1	TRBJ1-1	-	CSARPGHMNTEAFF
-	TRBV27	TRBJ2-5	-	CASSLVGADIQETQYF
-	TRBV14	TRBJ2-3	-	CASSQDAADTQYF
-	TRBV4-1	TRBJ2-5	-	CASSHTWGQETQYF